Included here is one TCR beta chain sequence, with context. This entry belongs to a study of blood T cell repertoires in COVID-19. Cohort 3 donors counted as recovered after two negative PCRs, clearance, or resolved symptoms. Per the authors' pipeline: Scientists estimated how many nucleated cells there were by amplifying reference gene primers. Sequencing was performed with immunoSEQ multiplex PCR; in TCRdb, only in-frame clones are kept and a portion is missing. The V and J calls and clone size come from that table; D and trimming were worked out from the DNA. The sample records fewer than 450,000 clones, roughly 91% being singletons. CDR1 and CDR2 (germline): SGDLS, YYNGEE. The V and J ends lost 0 bases and 5 bases respectively, with 12 bases between them. The CDR3 covers 14 residues.

The sample taken for sequencing was PBMCs or T cells enriched from blood (not recorded which). The receptor's source is a woman aged 18-29 years who had recovered from COVID-19. The chain joins TRBV9 to TRBJ2-7, with D possibly matching TRBD1 (6 bases). The CDR3, as DNA: TGTGCCAGCAGCGTAGAATCCAGGGGACACGAGCAGTACTTC. Amino acid sequence: CASSVESRGHEQYF.